The 11 T cell receptor beta chains listed next were all sequenced from one sample in a study of response to subunit inactivated influenza vaccine. TCRdb ran MiXCR on the RT-PCR reads and lists one entry per CDR3 protein. The table records approximately 480,000 distinct CDR3 sequences, 10% to 11% of them present only once. The specimen was PBMCs from blood, collected roughly 47 days after vaccination. The receptors come from a man aged 50-59 years who received an inactivated influenza vaccine.

Comments on this clonotype: Mismatch with germline at one junction end may stem from a read error. The J gene is TRBJ2-5, the V gene TRBV7-7; D may be TRBD2 (7 bases). This CDR3 spans 16 amino acids. Per germline, CDR1 SSHAT and CDR2 FNYEAQ (reference sequence). CDR3 nucleotides: TGTGCTAGCAGCTCGGGGGGCCCCTCGTACCAAGAGACCCAGTACTTC. It translates to CASSSGGPSYQETQYF.

The chain links TRBV21-1 to TRBJ2-5; the DNA was not compared with TRBD1, the D call given in the table. TRBV21-1 is termed a pseudogene. The length of the CDR3 is 17 residues. In nucleotides, the CDR3 is TGTGCCAGCAGCAAGGTCCTTAAGGGGGGGATTGGAGAGACCCAGTACTTC. This translates into CASSKVLKGGIGETQYF.

There are a few counts of this clonotype. The DNA of the CDR3 is TGTGCCAGCAGCCAGGACTTAACCGGGGAGCTGTTTTTT. It is translated as CASSQDLTGELFF. V gene TRBV12-3 or TRBV12-4 combines with J gene TRBJ2-2; maybe TRBD2 (5 bases). The CDR3 consists of 13 residues. The germline V and J ends were trimmed by 6 bases and 5 bases, with 10 bases remaining between them.

The rearrangement links TRBV4-1 to TRBJ1-1; D is undetermined. The CDR3 runs 13 residues. Trimming took 7 bases from V and 6 from J, leaving 15 bases between them. CDR1 is MGHRA and CDR2 is YSYEKL in the germline V gene. This CDR3 reads CASNTPSGSEAFF. Written as DNA, the CDR3 is TGCGCCAGCAATACCCCTTCGGGTTCTGAAGCTTTCTTT.

The chain has TRBV5-1 and TRBJ2-1; D call uncertain. The V end was cut by 2 bases, the J end by 2 bases, with 5 bases between. CDR3 length: 13 residues. Germline-derived CDR1 and CDR2 are SGHRS and YFSETQ. The CDR3 DNA reads as TGCGCCAGCAGCTTTAGTACCTACAATGAGCAGTTCTTC. Translating gives CASSFSTYNEQFF.

The sample holds a few counts of this clonotype. The gene calls are TRBV2 and TRBJ2-3; D perhaps matches TRBD2 (5 bases). V was clipped by 7 bases and J by 2 bases, with 10 bases between them. CDR1 is SNHLY, CDR2 FYNNEI, per germline. There are 13 residues in the CDR3. In DNA, the CDR3 is TGTGCCAGCATGAGGGAACACACAGATACGCAGTATTTT. It encodes CASMREHTDTQYF.

This clonotype was detected many times. The gene calls are TRBV5-1 and TRBJ1-4; D uncertain. Trimming cost V 0 bases and J 6 bases, with 9 bases left between them. The CDR3 covers 14 residues. CDR1 SGHRS and CDR2 YFSETQ come from the germline V gene. The CDR3 DNA sequence: TGCGCCAGCAGCTTGGGGTCCTCTGATGAAAAACTGTTTTTT. As protein: CASSLGSSDEKLFF.

In its sample, this clonotype was seen a few times. The V call is TRBV20-1, the J call TRBJ1-1; unclear D gene. Per germline, CDR1 DFQATT and CDR2 SNEGSKA (reference sequence). The CDR3 has 14 residues. V lost 6 bases and J lost 0, with 14 bases in between. The CDR3 DNA reads as TGCAGTGCCACTCCCGGGAGCATGAACACTGAAGCTTTCTTT. Protein sequence: CSATPGSMNTEAFF.

The CDR3 DNA is TGTGCCAGCACGCCACAGGGGGCGAGCACCGGGGAGCTGTTTTTT. Translating gives CASTPQGASTGELFF. The chain combines TRBV7-2 with TRBJ2-2, with 9 bases that match TRBD1. This CDR3 comprises 15 residues. Germline V lookup: CDR1 SGHTA, CDR2 FQGNSA. The junction had 7 bases not matched to a gene; V was cut back by 7 bases and J by 4 bases.

This clonotype was seen a few times. The chain is built from TRBV20-1 and TRBJ2-5; D is undetermined. The length of the CDR3 is 14 residues. V was shortened by 2 bases and J by 4 bases, with 14 bases between the two germline ends. Germline CDR1 and CDR2: DFQATT and SNEGSKA (reference sequence). CDR3 residues: CSARSLRSGETQYF. The CDR3 DNA reads TGCAGTGCTAGATCGCTCCGTAGTGGAGAGACCCAGTACTTC.

This clonotype was counted between two and nine times. The V gene is TRBV7-2, the J gene TRBJ2-1, with 14 positions matching TRBD2. CDR1 SGHTA and CDR2 FQGNSA come from the germline V gene. After removal of 4 bases from V and 4 bases from J, the junction contained 3 bases not matched to a gene. CDR3 length: 16 amino acids. The CDR3 here is CASSWTSGGSYNEQFF. Written as DNA, the CDR3 is TGTGCCAGCAGCTGGACTAGCGGGGGGTCGTACAATGAGCAGTTCTTC.